Below are 27 T cell receptor beta chains sequenced from a single sample in a study of blood T cell repertoires in COVID-19. The protocol was immunoSEQ multiplex PCR, while the TCRdb copy is restricted to in-frame clones and leaves out a portion. The sample records approximately 210,000 clones, around 86% being singletons. The sample was PBMCs or T cells enriched from blood (not recorded which). Receptors were obtained from a man younger than 45 in a cohort exposed to, infected with or recovered from COVID-19 (not recorded which).

The chain joins TRBV11-2 to TRBJ1-3, with D hard to call. CDR3 length: 17 amino acids. Germline loops: CDR1 SGHAT, CDR2 FQNNGV. V lost 3 bases, J lost 1 base, and 16 bases lay in between. CDR3 in DNA: TGTGCCAGCAGCTTGAATTCCGGGTTCCAATCTGGAAACACCATATATTTT. This gives the protein CASSLNSGFQSGNTIYF.

The chain is built from TRBV7-2 and TRBJ2-6, with TRBD1 identical over 10 bases. This CDR3 has 17 residues. The V gene end was trimmed by 1 base and the J gene end by 0 bases; junction bases not matched to a gene: 0. Germline CDR1 SGHTA, CDR2 FQGNSA. The CDR3 spells CASSLGTGGSGANVLTF. The DNA for the CDR3 is TGTGCCAGCAGCTTAGGGACAGGGGGCTCTGGGGCCAACGTCCTGACTTTC.

This sequence joins TRBV7-6 and TRBJ1-1; weak D call: TRBD1 (6 bases). Germline V gives CDR1 SGHVS, CDR2 FNYEAQ. The V end lost 4 bases, the J end lost 4 bases, and 19 bases lay between the germline ends. The CDR3 is 16 residues long. CDR3 sequence reads: CASSSGGGGLGTEAFF. The CDR3 nucleotides read TGTGCCAGCAGCTCGGGGGGCGGGGGACTGGGCACTGAAGCTTTCTTT.

This clone appeared once. The chain combines TRBV6-2 or TRBV6-3 with TRBJ1-2, with 7 bases identical to TRBD1. Germline lookup yields CDR1 MNHEY and CDR2 SVGEGT. CDR3 length equals 16 residues. Trimming took 2 bases from V and 4 from J; bases not matched to a gene: 10. For the CDR3, the DNA is TGTGCCAGCAGTTACCAGGGGGTTAAAGCTGGCTATGGCTACACCTTC. Residues: CASSYQGVKAGYGYTF.

Only a few counts were recorded for this clone. The chain joins TRBV19 to TRBJ2-2, with 9 bases aligning to TRBD2. V shed 4 bases, J shed 2 bases, and the junction held 2 bases outside the gene matches. CDR1 is LNHDA and CDR2 is SQIVND in the germline V gene (reference sequence). The CDR3 runs to 15 residues. CDR3: CASSSGRANTGELFF. CDR3 nucleotide sequence: TGTGCCAGTAGTAGCGGGAGGGCCAACACCGGGGAGCTGTTTTTT.

The chain is built from TRBV6-4 and TRBJ2-1; 7 bases fit TRBD1. Trimming took 6 bases from V and 7 from J; bases not matched to a gene: 6. Germline CDR1 and CDR2: MRHNA and SNTAGT. There are 13 residues in the CDR3. The CDR3 spells CASSVDRDNEQFF. The DNA of the CDR3 is TGTGCCAGCAGCGTAGACAGGGATAATGAGCAGTTCTTC.

Turning to this clone: Other DNA sequences in the same sample also yield this CDR3. The chain uses TRBV5-1 and TRBJ2-1; 13 nucleotides agree with TRBD2. CDR3 length: 15 residues. Germline V gene sequence: CDR1 SGHRS, CDR2 YFSETQ. The V gene end was trimmed by 3 bases and the J gene end by 7 bases; junction bases not matched to a gene: 4. This CDR3 is CASSWTSGSRNEQFF. The CDR3 DNA is TGCGCCAGCAGCTGGACTAGCGGGAGTAGGAATGAGCAGTTCTTC.

The chain uses TRBV28 and TRBJ2-7; 10 bases align to TRBD1. CDR1 and CDR2 (germline): MDHEN, SYDVKM. CDR3 size: 16 residues. Trimming cost V 3 bases and J 7 bases; bases outside gene matches: 12. The DNA of the CDR3 is TGTGCCAGCAGTTTTTTCGGACAGGGGGATCTGAGGGAGCAGTACTTC. Its protein product is CASSFFGQGDLREQYF.

The J gene is TRBJ1-1, the V gene TRBV28, with no clear D. V was clipped by 1 base and J by 11 bases, with 11 bases between them. The CDR3 length is 12 residues. Germline CDR1 is MDHEN and CDR2 is SYDVKM. The CDR3 DNA reads as TGTGCCAGCAGTTTATTCGGACTCGGCGCTTTCTTT. Translated: CASSLFGLGAFF.

The CDR3, as DNA: TGCGCCAGCAGTTCAGTTTCCGGGACTAGCGGTAACAATGAGCAGTTCTTC. This sequence encodes CASSSVSGTSGNNEQFF. The chain employs TRBV5-1 and TRBJ2-1; 11 bases fit TRBD2. CDR1 and CDR2 from the germline V gene are SGHRS and YFSETQ. The ends lost 5 bases at V and 5 bases at J; junction bases unmatched: 12. The CDR3 totals 17 residues. The variable domain in full, completed from reference TRBV5-1 and TRBJ2-1, reads KAGVTQTPRYLIKTRGQQVTLSCSPISGHRSVSWYQQTPGQGLQFLFEYFSETQRNKGNFPGRFSGRQFSNSRSEMNVSTLELGDSALYLCASSSVSGTSGNNEQFFGPGTRLTVL.

The CDR3 sequence: CASSQGGRNQPQHF. In DNA, the CDR3 is TGTGCCAGCAGCCAAGGGGGACGCAATCAGCCCCAGCATTTT. The genes are TRBV13 and TRBJ1-5, with D maybe TRBD1 (6 bases). This CDR3 comprises 14 residues. Trimming took off 5 bases at V and 2 bases at J, with 10 bases between the two ends. Germline V gene sequence: CDR1 PRHDT, CDR2 FYEKMQ (reference sequence).

This chain connects TRBV2 to TRBJ1-2, with D possibly being TRBD1 (6 bases). Trimming removed 8 bases from V and 1 base from J, with 23 bases in between. The CDR3 sequence is 17 residues long. Germline V gene lookup returns CDR1 SNHLY and CDR2 FYNNEI. The CDR3 DNA is TGTGCCAGCCCCGGGGGGGCAGCAGCCCCCTTTAACTATGGCTACACCTTC. Translated: CASPGGAAAPFNYGYTF. Filled out from reference TRBV2 and TRBJ1-2, the complete variable domain reads EPEVTQTPSHQVTQMGQEVILRCVPISNHLYFYWYRQILGQKVEFLVSFYNNEISEKSEIFDDQFSVERPDGSNFTLKIRSTKLEDSAMYFCASPGGAAAPFNYGYTFGSGTRLTVV.

This chain joins TRBV12-3 or TRBV12-4 and TRBJ1-2; 7 bases are a match to TRBD1. The J segment lost 7 bases and the V segment lost 9 bases, leaving 11 bases of the junction unmatched. The CDR3 has 13 amino acids. The DNA for the CDR3 is TGTGCCAGTAACGCAAGGGGGCGCGGTGGCTACACCTTC. Translation: CASNARGRGGYTF.

V and J are TRBV24-1 and TRBJ1-2, with 11 bases aligning to TRBD1. In germline, CDR1 is KGHDR, CDR2 SFDVKD. V shed 3 bases and J 0 bases; nucleotides not matched to a gene: 8. This CDR3 region has 18 residues. Here the CDR3 DNA reads TGTGCCACCAGTGATGGCGGACAGGGGGCAGAAGCTAACTATGGCTACACCTTC. It encodes CATSDGGQGAEANYGYTF.

This chain connects TRBV5-6 to TRBJ1-5; 9 bases align to TRBD1. Losses at the gene ends were 2 bases for V and 6 bases for J; bases not matched to a gene: 9. The CDR3 runs 16 residues. Germline loops: CDR1 SGHDT, CDR2 YYEEEE. CDR3 nucleotide sequence: TGTGCCAGCAGCTTATACAGGGGGCAGACAGGTCAGCCCCAGCATTTT. Protein: CASSLYRGQTGQPQHF.

V usage is TRBV7-7 and J usage is TRBJ2-6; D might be TRBD2 (7 bases). The length of the CDR3 is 18 residues. The V gene's germline CDR1 is SSHAT and CDR2 FNYEAQ (reference sequence). CDR3 DNA sequence: TGTGCTAGCGGCCCAAGGGGGGGGGCTTCATCTGGGGCCAACGTCCTGACTTTC. Translating it yields CASGPRGGASSGANVLTF.

The chain links TRBV28 to TRBJ1-2; 7 positions agree with TRBD1. The ends lost 2 bases at V and 2 bases at J; junction bases unmatched: 5. This CDR3 contains 15 residues. CDR1 is MDHEN and CDR2 is SYDVKM in the germline V gene. This chain's CDR3 is CASSLGHRGNYGYTF. The CDR3 nucleotides are TGTGCCAGCAGTTTAGGCCACAGGGGAAACTATGGCTACACCTTC.

About this clone: The sample carries other DNA sequences with the same CDR3. The chain recombines TRBV24-1 with TRBJ2-1; 7 bases agree with TRBD2. This CDR3 contains 15 residues. J was trimmed by 0 bases and V by 2 bases; bases with no gene match: 0. The V gene's germline CDR1 is KGHDR and CDR2 SFDVKD. CDR3 nucleotides: TGTGCCACCAGTGATTGGGGGGGCTCCTACAATGAGCAGTTCTTC. Translation gives CATSDWGGSYNEQFF.

As DNA, the CDR3 is TGTGCCAGCAGTTCCGCCCTTGGGACAGCAACTAACTATGGCTACACCTTC. Translated: CASSSALGTATNYGYTF. The J gene is TRBJ1-2, the V gene TRBV27, with 7 nucleotides matching TRBD1. The CDR3 extends over 17 amino acids. Looked up from germline, CDR1 is MNHEY and CDR2 is SMNVEV (reference sequence). The V and J ends lost 4 bases and 0 bases, in that order; junction bases with no gene match: 11.

This chain connects TRBV10-1 to TRBJ1-5; D is unresolved. V gave up 6 bases and J gave up 2 bases, with 14 bases separating them. The CDR3 extends over 15 amino acids. CDR1 is WNHNN, CDR2 SYGVQD, per germline (reference sequence). The CDR3 region has the DNA TGCGCCAGCAGGCAGGAGGTTTTAGGCAATCAGCCCCAGCATTTT. Its translation is CASRQEVLGNQPQHF.

The V gene is TRBV7-2, the J gene TRBJ2-5; D possibly corresponds to TRBD2 (6 bases). Trimming shortened V by 0 bases and J by 7 bases, and 24 bases separated the two germline ends. Germline CDR1 SGHTA, CDR2 FQGNSA. The CDR3 runs 18 residues. CDR3 DNA: TGTGCCAGCAGCTTAGCGGGGACTTATGAGAAGGCGACACGGACCCAGTACTTC. This sequence encodes CASSLAGTYEKATRTQYF. Combining the CDR3 with reference TRBV7-2 and TRBJ2-5 gives the whole variable domain GAGVSQSPSNKVTEKGKDVELRCDPISGHTALYWYRQSLGQGLEFLIYFQGNSAPDKSGLPSDRFSAERTGGSVSTLTIQRTQQEDSAVYLCASSLAGTYEKATRTQYFGPGTRLLVL.

The V gene is TRBV4-3, the J gene TRBJ2-7, with 8 bases aligning to TRBD1. Germline CDR1 reads LGHNA; CDR2 reads YSLEER. CDR3 length equals 14 residues. The junction had 6 bases not matched to a gene; V was cut back by 4 bases and J by 4 bases. The CDR3 DNA reads TGCGCCAGCAGCCCGTCAGGGGGCGTTTACGAGCAGTACTTC. As protein: CASSPSGGVYEQYF.

The rearrangement uses TRBV9 and TRBJ1-2, with unresolved D. The CDR3 covers 13 residues. Trimming removed 7 bases at V and 5 bases at J, with 15 bases between. CDR1 and CDR2 (germline): SGDLS, YYNGEE. The CDR3 nucleotides are TGTGCCAGCTCCGAGGCAGCAAATTATGGCTACACCTTC. As protein: CASSEAANYGYTF.

The rearrangement uses TRBV3-1 (or the pseudogene TRBV3-2) and TRBJ2-4, with 13 bases aligning to TRBD2. Trimming took 4 bases from V and 5 from J; bases not matched to a gene: 5. This CDR3 comprises 16 residues. Germline loops: CDR1 LGHDT, CDR2 YNNKEL (reference sequence). The CDR3 region is CASSLGTSGTENIQYF. DNA for the CDR3: TGTGCCAGCAGCCTAGGGACTAGCGGGACTGAAAACATTCAGTACTTC.

This rearrangement joins TRBV25-1 to TRBJ2-3, with TRBD2 identical over 11 bases. This CDR3 is built from 17 residues. CDR1 and CDR2 (germline): MGHDK, SYGVNS. V was clipped by 4 bases and J by 0 bases; unmatched bases: 6. For the CDR3, the DNA is TGTGCCAGCAGTGCCTCCGGGACTAGCGGTAGCACAGATACGCAGTATTTT. Its translation: CASSASGTSGSTDTQYF.

The chain combines TRBV9 with TRBJ2-1, with a tentative D call TRBD2 (6 bases). V was trimmed by 3 bases and J by 3 bases, leaving 13 bases between them. Germline V gene data show CDR1 as SGDLS and CDR2 as YYNGEE. This CDR3 comprises 15 residues. The CDR3 sequence: CASSAGVGSYNEQFF. In DNA, the CDR3 is TGTGCCAGCAGCGCGGGGGTCGGCAGCTACAATGAGCAGTTCTTC.

The chain combines TRBV11-3 with TRBJ2-5; TRBD2 agrees at 7 bases. Germline CDR1 SGHNT, CDR2 YENEEA. The V gene end was trimmed by 1 base and the J gene end by 4 bases; junction bases not matched to a gene: 0. There are 13 residues in the CDR3. CDR3 DNA: TGTGCCAGCAGCTTAGCGGGGGGAGAGACCCAGTACTTC. Translation gives CASSLAGGETQYF.